This entry concerns a single T cell receptor (beta chain). Unmatched junction bases numbered 2, after V lost 4 bases and J lost 6 bases. Germline V gene lookup returns CDR1 SGHNT and CDR2 YYREEE (reference sequence). The CDR3 is made up of 12 amino acids. This specimen comes from a study of blood T cell repertoires in COVID-19. At the level of the study: COVID-19 samples, acute and convalescent, were from the United States, Italy and Spain. From T cells, B-cell-depleted T cells, or PBMCs came the material, which was cDNA or gDNA.

Original processing notes: Estimated nucleated cell counts came from reference gene primer amplification. Libraries were prepared by immunoSEQ multiplex PCR; TCRdb keeps only in-frame clonotypes and omits some of them. That table furnishes V, J and clone size, whereas the DNA furnished D and trimming. The table records roughly 170,000 clones, about 88% of them present only once. Material for sequencing was peripheral blood. The gene calls are TRBV5-4 and TRBJ2-3; TRBD2 agrees at 7 bases. This clonotype was obtained from a man aged 35 to 55 with active or convalescent COVID-19. For the CDR3, the DNA is TGTGCCAGCAGCGCCGGGGGGGATACGCAGTATTTT. This encodes CASSAGGDTQYF.